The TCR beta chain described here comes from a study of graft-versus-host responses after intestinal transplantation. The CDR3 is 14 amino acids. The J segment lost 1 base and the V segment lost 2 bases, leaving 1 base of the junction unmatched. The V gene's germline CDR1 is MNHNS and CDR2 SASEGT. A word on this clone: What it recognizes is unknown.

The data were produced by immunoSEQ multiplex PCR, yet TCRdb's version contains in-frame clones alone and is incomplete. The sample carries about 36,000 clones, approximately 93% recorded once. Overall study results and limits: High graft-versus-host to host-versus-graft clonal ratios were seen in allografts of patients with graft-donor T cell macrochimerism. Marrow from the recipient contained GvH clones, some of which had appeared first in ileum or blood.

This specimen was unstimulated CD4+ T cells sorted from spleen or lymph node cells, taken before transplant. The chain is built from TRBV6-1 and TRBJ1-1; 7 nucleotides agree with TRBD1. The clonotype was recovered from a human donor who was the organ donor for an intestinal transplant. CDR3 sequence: CASSERTGNTEAFF. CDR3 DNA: TGTGCCAGCAGTGAACGGACAGGGAACACTGAAGCTTTCTTT.